This T cell receptor (beta chain) emerged from a study of regulatory T cells in long-lasting Graves disease. Through Arm-PCR of CDR3 regions and iRepertoire HTBI primers, TCR beta libraries were built. TCRdb reprocessed the multiplex PCR reads via MiXCR and lists one record per CDR3 protein. Here the sample spans 500,000 to 700,000 distinct CDR3 sequences, around 32% being singletons. In its sample, this clonotype was seen many times. Antigen unknown. Noted time point: persistent/refractory GD, antithyroid drugs over 5 years with positive TRAb. After RNA was extracted from PBMCs, the TCR library was made from it. Germline CDR1 ENHRY, CDR2 SYGVKD. The CDR3 extends over 14 amino acids. The trim removed 3 bases at V and 4 bases at J, leaving 2 bases unmatched. General study findings and limits: Persistent Graves' cases showed lower TCR diversity than newly diagnosed cases.

The source was peripheral blood mononuclear cells (PBMCs), collected when the disease was refractory, from a patient treated with antithyroid drugs. This rearrangement joins TRBV10-3 to TRBJ2-2; TRBD1 agrees at 7 bases. This TCR came from a female donor with Graves disease. The CDR3 is CAISEAGGTGELFF. In DNA form, the CDR3 reads TGTGCCATCAGTGAAGCAGGGGGCACCGGGGAGCTGTTTTTT.